This T cell receptor (beta chain) was documented in a study of OX40 agonist ivuxolimab in advanced cancers. Across the whole study: Patients received the agonistic anti-OX40 (CD134) antibody ivuxolimab.

Repertoires were generated with immunoSEQ multiplex PCR, while TCRdb's copy carries only in-frame clones and drops some. The sample yields some 79,000 clones, roughly 90% seen once. As concerns this clone: Antigen specificity is unknown.

Study outcomes and limitations: Among the lowest peripheral clonal expansion occurred in 0.1-3.0 mg/kg partial responders. At 0.1 to 3.0 mg/kg, clonal expansion of CD4+ and CD8+ blood T cells had occurred by week 6.

CDR3 length: 18 residues. In germline, CDR1 is SGHNT, CDR2 YYREEE (reference sequence). Between the trimmed V and J ends, which lost 1 base and 0 bases, there was a span of 18 bases. Systemic immunosuppression or a history of autoimmune disease excluded patients. The V and J genes are TRBV5-4 and TRBJ2-3; D is ambiguous. The sequencing used CD4+ or CD8+ T cells sorted from blood, collected in a trial of the OX40 agonist ivuxolimab. The sequence derives from an adult with an advanced solid tumor such as melanoma, head and neck, liver or kidney cancer. CDR3: CASSLMSIRGASTDTQYF. CDR3 DNA: TGTGCCAGCAGCTTGATGTCGATTCGCGGTGCTAGCACAGATACGCAGTATTTT.